The clone carrying this T cell receptor beta chain was recorded a few times. Its cognate antigen is unknown. Sample-barcoded 5' priming and a J-beta primer mix drove a second PCR of roughly 7 to 11 cycles. TCRdb reprocessed the 5' RACE reads via MiXCR and lists one record per CDR3 protein. The table records roughly 800,000 distinct CDR3 sequences, about 53% of them present only once. Germline V CDR1 and CDR2: SGHTS, YDEGEE. This CDR3 comprises 15 residues. The V end lost 2 bases, the J end lost 7 bases, and 13 bases lay between the germline ends. The data are from a study of blood T cells in healthy people across ages. General observations from the study: Versus aged donors, long-lived donors had higher diversity and more naive CD4+ cells.

The chain employs TRBV5-8 and TRBJ1-6; perhaps TRBD1 as D (5 bases). The material sequenced was blood. The clonotype was recovered from a man aged 80 or over in good health. The CDR3 loop reads CASSFGTPGNSPLHF. In DNA form, the CDR3 reads TGTGCCAGCAGCTTCGGGACTCCCGGCAATTCACCCCTCCACTTT.